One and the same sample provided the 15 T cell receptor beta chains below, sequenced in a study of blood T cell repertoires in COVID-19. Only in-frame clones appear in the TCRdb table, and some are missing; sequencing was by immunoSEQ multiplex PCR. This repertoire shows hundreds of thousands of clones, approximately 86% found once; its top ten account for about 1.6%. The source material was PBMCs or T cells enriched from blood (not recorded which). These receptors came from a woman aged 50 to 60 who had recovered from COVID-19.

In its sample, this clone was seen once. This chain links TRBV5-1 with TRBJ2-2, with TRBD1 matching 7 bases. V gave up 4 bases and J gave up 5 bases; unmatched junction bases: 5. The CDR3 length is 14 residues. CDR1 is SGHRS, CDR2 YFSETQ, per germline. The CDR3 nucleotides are TGCGCCAGCAGCCCCGGGACAGAAACCGGGGAGCTGTTTTTT. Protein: CASSPGTETGELFF.

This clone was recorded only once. Here the CDR3 reads CAWMSWTSGSTYEQYF. DNA of the CDR3: TGTGCCTGGATGTCCTGGACTAGCGGATCAACCTACGAGCAGTACTTC. This chain links TRBV30 with TRBJ2-7; 10 nucleotides agree with TRBD2. The V and J ends lost 4 bases and 2 bases, in that order; junction bases with no gene match: 11. Per germline, CDR1 GTSNPN and CDR2 SVGIG (reference sequence). The CDR3 covers 16 residues.

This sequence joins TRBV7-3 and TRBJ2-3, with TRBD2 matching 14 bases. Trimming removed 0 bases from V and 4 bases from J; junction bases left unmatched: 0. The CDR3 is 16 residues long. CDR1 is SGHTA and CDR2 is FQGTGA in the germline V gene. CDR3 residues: CASSLTGLAGADTQYF. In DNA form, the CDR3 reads TGTGCCAGCAGCTTAACGGGACTAGCGGGAGCAGATACGCAGTATTTT.

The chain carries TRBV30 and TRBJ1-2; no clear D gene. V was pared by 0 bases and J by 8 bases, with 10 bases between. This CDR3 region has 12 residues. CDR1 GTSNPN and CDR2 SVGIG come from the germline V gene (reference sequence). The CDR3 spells CAWSVSGGGYTF. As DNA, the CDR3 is TGTGCCTGGAGTGTAAGTGGCGGCGGCTACACCTTC.

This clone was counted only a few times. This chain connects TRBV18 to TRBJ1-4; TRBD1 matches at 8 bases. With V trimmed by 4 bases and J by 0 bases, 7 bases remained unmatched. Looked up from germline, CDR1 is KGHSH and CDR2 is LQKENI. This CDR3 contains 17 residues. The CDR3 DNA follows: TGTGCCAGCTCACTTGGACAGGGAGTTGCAACTAATGAAAAACTGTTTTTT. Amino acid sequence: CASSLGQGVATNEKLFF.

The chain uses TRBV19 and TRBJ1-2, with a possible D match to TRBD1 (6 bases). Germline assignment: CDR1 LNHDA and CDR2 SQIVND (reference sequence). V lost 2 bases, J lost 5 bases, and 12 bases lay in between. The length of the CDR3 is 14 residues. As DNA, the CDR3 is TGTGCCAGTAGTATATATGACAGGCGATATGGCTACACCTTC. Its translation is CASSIYDRRYGYTF.

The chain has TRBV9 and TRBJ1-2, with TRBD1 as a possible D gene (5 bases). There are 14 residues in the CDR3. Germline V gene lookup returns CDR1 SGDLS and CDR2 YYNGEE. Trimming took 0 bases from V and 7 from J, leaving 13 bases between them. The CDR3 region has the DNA TGTGCCAGCAGCGTAGAGACAGCACGTGGTGGCTACACCTTC. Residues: CASSVETARGGYTF.

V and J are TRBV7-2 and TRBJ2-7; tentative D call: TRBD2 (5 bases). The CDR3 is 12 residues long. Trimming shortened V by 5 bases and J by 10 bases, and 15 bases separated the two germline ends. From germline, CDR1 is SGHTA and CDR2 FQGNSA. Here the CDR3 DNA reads TGTGCCAGCAGCCCCACGAGGGCGGTACAGTACTTC. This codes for CASSPTRAVQYF.

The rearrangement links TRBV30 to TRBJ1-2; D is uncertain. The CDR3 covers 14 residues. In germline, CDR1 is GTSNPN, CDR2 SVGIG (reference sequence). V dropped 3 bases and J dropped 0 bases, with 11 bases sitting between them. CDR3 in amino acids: CAWRMTTANYGYTF. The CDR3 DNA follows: TGTGCCTGGAGGATGACAACAGCTAACTATGGCTACACCTTC.

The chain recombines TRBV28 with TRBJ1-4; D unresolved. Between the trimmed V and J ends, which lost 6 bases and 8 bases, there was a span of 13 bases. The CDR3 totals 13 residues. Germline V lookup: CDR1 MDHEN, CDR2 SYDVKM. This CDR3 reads CASSHGPGEKLFF. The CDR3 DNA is TGTGCCAGCAGCCACGGTCCGGGGGAAAAACTGTTTTTT.

The CDR3 coding sequence is TGCAGTGCTAGTTCATGGCGGGAAGTGGGTGATACGCAGTATTTT. This codes for CSASSWREVGDTQYF. This chain joins TRBV20-1 and TRBJ2-3; D is possibly TRBD2 (6 bases). The CDR3 has 15 residues. With 3 bases removed from V and 6 bases from J, the gap between germline ends came to 19 bases. In germline, CDR1 is DFQATT, CDR2 SNEGSKA (reference sequence).

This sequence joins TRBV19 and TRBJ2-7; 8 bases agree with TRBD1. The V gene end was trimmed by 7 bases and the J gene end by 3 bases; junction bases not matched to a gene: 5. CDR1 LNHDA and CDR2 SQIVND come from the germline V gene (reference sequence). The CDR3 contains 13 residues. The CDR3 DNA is TGTGCCAGTACTCCGGGACAGGACTACGAGCAGTACTTC. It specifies CASTPGQDYEQYF.

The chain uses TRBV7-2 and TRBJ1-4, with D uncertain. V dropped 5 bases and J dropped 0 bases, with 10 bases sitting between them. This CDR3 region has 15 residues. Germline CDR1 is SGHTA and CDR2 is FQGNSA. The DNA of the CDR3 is TGTGCCAGCAGCCAGAGGGTCACAACTAATGAAAAACTGTTTTTT. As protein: CASSQRVTTNEKLFF.

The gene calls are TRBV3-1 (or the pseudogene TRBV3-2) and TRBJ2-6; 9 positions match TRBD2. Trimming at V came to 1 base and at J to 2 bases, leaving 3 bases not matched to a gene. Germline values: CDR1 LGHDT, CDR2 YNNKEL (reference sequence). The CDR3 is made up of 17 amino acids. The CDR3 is CASSQAGTSPGANVLTF. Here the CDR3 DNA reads TGTGCCAGCAGCCAAGCCGGGACTAGCCCTGGGGCCAACGTCCTGACTTTC.

The CDR3 here is CASIGREFYNEQFF. The DNA of the CDR3 is TGTGCCAGCATTGGGCGGGAGTTCTACAATGAGCAGTTCTTC. V usage is TRBV6-4 and J usage is TRBJ2-1; 7 nucleotides agree with TRBD2. Germline V gene data show CDR1 as MRHNA and CDR2 as SNTAGT. Germline trimming cut 7 bases from V and 3 bases from J; bases unmatched to any gene: 6. The CDR3 contains 14 residues.